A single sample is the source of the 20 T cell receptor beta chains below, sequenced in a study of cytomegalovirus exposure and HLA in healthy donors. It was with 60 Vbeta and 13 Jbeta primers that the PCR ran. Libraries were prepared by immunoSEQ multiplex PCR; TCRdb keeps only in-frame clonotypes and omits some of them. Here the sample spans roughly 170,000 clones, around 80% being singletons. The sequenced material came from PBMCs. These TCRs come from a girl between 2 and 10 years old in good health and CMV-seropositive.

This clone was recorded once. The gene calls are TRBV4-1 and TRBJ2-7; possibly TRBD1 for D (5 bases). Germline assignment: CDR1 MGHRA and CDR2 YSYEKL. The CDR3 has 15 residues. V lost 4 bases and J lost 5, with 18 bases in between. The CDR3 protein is CASSLLGRAWDEQYF. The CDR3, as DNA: TGCGCCAGCAGCCTTCTTGGCAGGGCTTGGGACGAGCAGTACTTC.

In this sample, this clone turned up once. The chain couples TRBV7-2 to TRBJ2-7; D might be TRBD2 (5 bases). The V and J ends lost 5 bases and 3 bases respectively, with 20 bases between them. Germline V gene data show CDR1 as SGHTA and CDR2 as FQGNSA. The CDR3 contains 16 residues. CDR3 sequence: CASSPLETNHNYEQYF. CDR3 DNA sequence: TGTGCCAGCAGCCCACTAGAGACCAACCACAACTACGAGCAGTACTTC.

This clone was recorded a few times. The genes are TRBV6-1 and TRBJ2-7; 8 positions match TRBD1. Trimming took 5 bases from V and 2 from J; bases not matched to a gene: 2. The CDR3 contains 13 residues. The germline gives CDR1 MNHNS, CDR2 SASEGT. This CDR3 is CASSTGGTYEQYF. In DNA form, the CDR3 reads TGTGCCAGCAGTACAGGGGGTACCTACGAGCAGTACTTC.

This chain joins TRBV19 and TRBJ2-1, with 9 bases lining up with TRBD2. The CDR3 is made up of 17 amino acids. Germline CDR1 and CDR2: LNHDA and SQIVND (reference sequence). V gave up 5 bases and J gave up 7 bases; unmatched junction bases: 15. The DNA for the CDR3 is TGTGCCAGTAGTCAGCCCCCCGGGACTAGCTTGAGGAATGAGCAGTTCTTC. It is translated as CASSQPPGTSLRNEQFF.

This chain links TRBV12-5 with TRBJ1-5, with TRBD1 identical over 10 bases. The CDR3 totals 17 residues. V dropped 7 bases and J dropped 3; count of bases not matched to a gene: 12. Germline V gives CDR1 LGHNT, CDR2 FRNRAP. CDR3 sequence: CASAAGSGQGFNQPQHF. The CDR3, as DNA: TGTGCTAGTGCCGCCGGCTCGGGACAGGGGTTCAATCAGCCCCAGCATTTT.

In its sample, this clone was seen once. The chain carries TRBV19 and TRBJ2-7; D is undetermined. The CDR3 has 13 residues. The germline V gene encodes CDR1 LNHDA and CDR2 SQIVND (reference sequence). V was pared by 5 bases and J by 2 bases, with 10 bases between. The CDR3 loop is CASSLGRPYEQYF. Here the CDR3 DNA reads TGTGCCAGTAGTCTGGGCAGACCCTACGAGCAGTACTTC. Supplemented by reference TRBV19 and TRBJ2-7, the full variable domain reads DGGITQSPKYLFRKEGQNVTLSCEQNLNHDAMYWYRQDPGQGLRLIYYSQIVNDFQKGDIAEGYSVSREKKESFPLTVTSAQKNPTAFYLCASSLGRPYEQYFGPGTRLTVT.

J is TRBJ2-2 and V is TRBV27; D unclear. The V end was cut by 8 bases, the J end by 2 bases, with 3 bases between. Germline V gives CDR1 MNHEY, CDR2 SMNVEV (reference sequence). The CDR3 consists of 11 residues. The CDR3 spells CASSNTGELFF. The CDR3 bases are TGTGCCAGCTCAAACACCGGGGAGCTGTTTTTT.

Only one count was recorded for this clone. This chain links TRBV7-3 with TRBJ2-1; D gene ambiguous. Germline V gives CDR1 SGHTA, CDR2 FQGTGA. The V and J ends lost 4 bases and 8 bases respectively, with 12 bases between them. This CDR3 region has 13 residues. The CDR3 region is CASSSSLSHEQFF. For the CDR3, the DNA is TGTGCCAGCAGCTCCTCCCTTAGCCATGAGCAGTTCTTC. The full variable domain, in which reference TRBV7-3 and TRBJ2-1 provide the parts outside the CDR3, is GAGVSQTPSNKVTEKGKYVELRCDPISGHTALYWYRQSLGQGPEFLIYFQGTGAADDSGLPNDRFFAVRPEGSVSTLKIQRTERGDSAVYLCASSSSLSHEQFFGPGTRLTVL.

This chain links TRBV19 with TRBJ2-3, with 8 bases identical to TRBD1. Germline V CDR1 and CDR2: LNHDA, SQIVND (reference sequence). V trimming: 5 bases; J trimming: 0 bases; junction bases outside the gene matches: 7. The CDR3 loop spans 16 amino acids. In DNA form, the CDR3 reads TGTGCCAGTAGTCCCCGGGACAGGACGAGCACAGATACGCAGTATTTT. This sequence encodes CASSPRDRTSTDTQYF.

This CDR3 reads CASSYTGSAEAFF. CDR3 bases: TGTGCCAGCTCATACACAGGGAGCGCTGAAGCTTTCTTT. The chain combines TRBV9 with TRBJ1-1; a possible D gene is TRBD1 (6 bases). Germline lookup yields CDR1 SGDLS and CDR2 YYNGEE. Trimming cost V 7 bases and J 6 bases, with 16 bases left between them. This CDR3 contains 13 residues.

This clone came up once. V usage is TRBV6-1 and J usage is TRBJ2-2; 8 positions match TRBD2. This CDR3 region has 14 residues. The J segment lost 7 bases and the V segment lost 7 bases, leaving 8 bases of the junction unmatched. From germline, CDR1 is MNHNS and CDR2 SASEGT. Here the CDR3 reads CASISSGLVGELFF. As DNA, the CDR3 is TGTGCCAGCATTTCTAGCGGGTTAGTCGGGGAGCTGTTTTTT.

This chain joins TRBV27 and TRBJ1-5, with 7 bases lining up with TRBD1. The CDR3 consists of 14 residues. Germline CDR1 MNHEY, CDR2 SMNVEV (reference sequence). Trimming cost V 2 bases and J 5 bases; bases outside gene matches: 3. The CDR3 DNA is TGTGCCAGCAGTTTAGGGCAGGGGGATCAGCCCCAGCATTTT. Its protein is CASSLGQGDQPQHF.

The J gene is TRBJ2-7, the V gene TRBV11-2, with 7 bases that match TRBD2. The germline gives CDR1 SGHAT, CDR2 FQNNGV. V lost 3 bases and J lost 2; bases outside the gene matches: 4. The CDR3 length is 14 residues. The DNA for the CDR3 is TGTGCCAGCAGCTTTCGGACTAGACCCTACGAGCAGTACTTC. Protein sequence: CASSFRTRPYEQYF.

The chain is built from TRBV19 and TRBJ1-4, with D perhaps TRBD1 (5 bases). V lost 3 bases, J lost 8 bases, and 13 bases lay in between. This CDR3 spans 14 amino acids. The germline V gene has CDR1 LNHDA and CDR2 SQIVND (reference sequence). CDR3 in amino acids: CASSMGRAGEKLFF. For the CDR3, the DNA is TGTGCCAGTAGTATGGGCAGGGCAGGGGAAAAACTGTTTTTT. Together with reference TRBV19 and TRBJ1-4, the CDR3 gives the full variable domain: DGGITQSPKYLFRKEGQNVTLSCEQNLNHDAMYWYRQDPGQGLRLIYYSQIVNDFQKGDIAEGYSVSREKKESFPLTVTSAQKNPTAFYLCASSMGRAGEKLFFGSGTQLSVL.

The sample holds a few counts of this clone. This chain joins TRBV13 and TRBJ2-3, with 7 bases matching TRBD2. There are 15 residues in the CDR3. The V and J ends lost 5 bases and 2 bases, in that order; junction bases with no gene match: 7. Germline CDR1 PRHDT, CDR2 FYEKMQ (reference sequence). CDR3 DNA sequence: TGTGCCAGCAGCCCAAGCGGGGACGACACAGATACGCAGTATTTT. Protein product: CASSPSGDDTDTQYF.

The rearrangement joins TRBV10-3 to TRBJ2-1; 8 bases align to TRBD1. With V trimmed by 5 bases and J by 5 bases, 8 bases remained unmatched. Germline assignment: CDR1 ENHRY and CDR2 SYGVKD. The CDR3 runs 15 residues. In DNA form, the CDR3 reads TGTGCCATCAGTCCGGGACAGGCACCCCACAATGAGCAGTTCTTC. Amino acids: CAISPGQAPHNEQFF.

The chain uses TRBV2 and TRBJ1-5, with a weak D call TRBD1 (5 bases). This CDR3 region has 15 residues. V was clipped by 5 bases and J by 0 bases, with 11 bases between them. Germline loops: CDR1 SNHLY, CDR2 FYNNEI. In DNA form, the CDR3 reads TGTGCCAGCAGTTCTGACAGATATAGCAATCAGCCCCAGCATTTT. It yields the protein CASSSDRYSNQPQHF.

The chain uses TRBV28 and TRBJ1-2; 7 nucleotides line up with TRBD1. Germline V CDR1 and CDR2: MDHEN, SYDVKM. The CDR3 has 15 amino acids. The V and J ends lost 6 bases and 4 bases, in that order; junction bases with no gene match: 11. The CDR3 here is CASSLPGQPFYGYTF. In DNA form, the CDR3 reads TGTGCCAGCAGCCTCCCGGGACAGCCATTCTATGGCTACACCTTC.

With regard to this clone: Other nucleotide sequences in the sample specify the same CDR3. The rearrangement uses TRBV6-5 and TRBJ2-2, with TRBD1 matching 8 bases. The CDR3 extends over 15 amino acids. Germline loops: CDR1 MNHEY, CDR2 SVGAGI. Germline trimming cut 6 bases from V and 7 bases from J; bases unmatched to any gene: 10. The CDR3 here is CASSYATGVSGELFF. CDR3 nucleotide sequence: TGTGCCAGCAGCTACGCGACAGGGGTTAGCGGGGAGCTGTTTTTT.

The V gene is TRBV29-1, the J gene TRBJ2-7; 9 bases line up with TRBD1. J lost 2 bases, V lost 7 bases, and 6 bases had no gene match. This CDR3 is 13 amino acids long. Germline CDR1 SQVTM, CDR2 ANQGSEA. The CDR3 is CSASTGGPYEQYF. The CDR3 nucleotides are TGCAGCGCATCGACAGGGGGTCCCTACGAGCAGTACTTC.